These 21 T cell receptor beta chains originate from one sample sequenced in a study of spatial heterogeneity in lung cancer. The time point is: sample taken at primary tumor resection. TCRdb processed the 5' RACE reads anew with MiXCR; each CDR3 protein has one entry. The table lists 90,000 to 95,000 distinct CDR3 sequences, over 9.5% of them singletons. The sequences come from PBMCs, collected at surgery. The receptors stem from a male donor with early-stage non-small cell lung cancer.

This clonotype was picked up a small number of times. V is TRBV28 and J is TRBJ2-2; 8 bases align to TRBD2. The CDR3 extends over 15 amino acids. Germline CDR1 and CDR2: MDHEN and SYDVKM. After removal of 7 bases from V and 4 bases from J, the junction contained 8 bases not matched to a gene. The CDR3, as DNA: TGTGCCAGCAACGGGAGGGCCTTTGTCACCGGGGAGCTGTTTTTT. Translating it yields CASNGRAFVTGELFF.

This rearrangement joins TRBV7-6 to TRBJ1-1; 7 bases fit TRBD1. The germline CDR1 and CDR2 sequences are SGHVS and FNYEAQ. V shed 1 base and J 1 base; nucleotides not matched to a gene: 3. The CDR3 has 15 amino acids. As DNA, the CDR3 is TGTGCCAGCAGCTTAGGACAGGGCTGGAACACTGAAGCTTTCTTT. Its translation: CASSLGQGWNTEAFF.

This clonotype showed up many times. This chain connects TRBV20-1 to TRBJ1-4; no definite D call. Trimming pared 2 bases from V and 8 bases from J, leaving 15 bases between. The CDR3 has 14 amino acids. CDR1 is DFQATT and CDR2 is SNEGSKA in the germline V gene (reference sequence). The CDR3 sequence is CSARSNRPVEKLFF. DNA for the CDR3: TGCAGTGCTAGATCTAACCGCCCCGTAGAAAAACTGTTTTTT.

The CDR3 DNA reads as TGTGCCAGCGGGACAGTGAACACCGGGGAGCTGTTTTTT. Encoded protein: CASGTVNTGELFF. This chain links TRBV6-2 or TRBV6-3 with TRBJ2-2; TRBD1 matches at 7 bases. CDR3 length: 13 amino acids. Trimming removed 8 bases from V and 1 base from J; junction bases left unmatched: 1. Germline loops: CDR1 MNHEY, CDR2 SVGEGT.

This clonotype was detected only a few times. This chain connects TRBV5-1 to TRBJ2-3; 9 positions match TRBD1. The CDR3 runs 16 residues. J was trimmed by 4 bases and V by 0 bases; bases with no gene match: 6. CDR1 SGHRS and CDR2 YFSETQ come from the germline V gene. This CDR3 reads CASSLEGQGLADTQYF. CDR3 nucleotide sequence: TGCGCCAGCAGCTTGGAGGGACAGGGATTGGCAGATACGCAGTATTTT.

The chain links TRBV7-9 to TRBJ2-5; 7 nucleotides line up with TRBD1. Germline CDR1 is SEHNR and CDR2 is FQNEAQ (reference sequence). The CDR3 contains 15 residues. V gave up 2 bases and J gave up 2 bases; unmatched junction bases: 5. CDR3 DNA: TGTGCCAGCAGCTTACCAAGGGGACAGCAAGAGACCCAGTACTTC. Amino acids: CASSLPRGQQETQYF.

The chain combines TRBV29-1 with TRBJ2-1, with 15 bases fitting TRBD2. Germline values: CDR1 SQVTM, CDR2 ANQGSEA. The junction had 3 bases not matched to a gene; V was cut back by 7 bases and J by 2 bases. The CDR3 loop spans 15 amino acids. CDR3 in amino acids: CSGRTSGGAYNEQFF. CDR3 coding DNA: TGCAGCGGCAGGACTAGCGGGGGGGCCTACAATGAGCAGTTCTTC.

The V gene is TRBV6-5, the J gene TRBJ2-6; TRBD2 matches at 8 bases. There are 19 residues in the CDR3. The germline gives CDR1 MNHEY, CDR2 SVGAGI. V was clipped by 8 bases and J by 0 bases; unmatched bases: 15. This CDR3 reads CASRLGSLAGNSGANVLTF. The CDR3 coding sequence is TGTGCCAGCCGATTGGGGAGTCTAGCGGGTAACTCTGGGGCCAACGTCCTGACTTTC.

A word on this clonotype: One junction end disagrees with the germline gene, perhaps due to a read error. The rearrangement links TRBV7-7 to TRBJ2-3, with TRBD2 identical over 12 bases. The CDR3 runs 16 residues. In germline, CDR1 is SSHAT, CDR2 FNYEAQ (reference sequence). Here the CDR3 DNA reads TGTGCTAGCAGCGAACGACTAGCGGGAGAGCCAGATACGCAGTATTTT. This codes for CASSERLAGEPDTQYF.

This CDR3 is CASNRDTRPYNEQFF. The DNA of the CDR3 is TGCGCCAGCAACCGGGACACTCGACCCTACAATGAGCAGTTCTTC. The chain joins TRBV5-1 to TRBJ2-1; tentative D call: TRBD1 (6 bases). Per the germline V gene, CDR1 is SGHRS and CDR2 is YFSETQ. V was pared by 6 bases and J by 2 bases, with 15 bases between. The CDR3 is 15 residues long.

About this clonotype itself: The conserved phenylalanine or tryptophan normally closing the CDR3 is absent here, so this likely arose from a read error. The chain combines TRBV6-2 or TRBV6-3 with TRBJ2-7; D is undetermined. CDR1 and CDR2 from the germline V gene are MNHEY and SVGEGT. V lost 6 bases to trimming and J lost 7 bases, with 16 bases between them. The CDR3 is made up of 13 amino acids. CDR3 bases: TGTGCCAGCAGAGAACCTCCGCGTCTGGAGCAGTACATC. This gives the protein CASREPPRLEQYI.

This chain uses TRBV12-3 or TRBV12-4 with TRBJ2-7; perhaps D is TRBD1 or TRBD2 (6 bases each). This CDR3 contains 13 residues. With 0 bases removed from V and 9 bases from J, the gap between germline ends came to 12 bases. This CDR3 is CASSLALGGRQYF. Here the CDR3 DNA reads TGTGCCAGCAGTTTAGCGCTTGGGGGGCGGCAGTACTTC.

This clonotype is medium-sized within its sample. The chain couples TRBV7-9 to TRBJ2-7; TRBD2 aligns across 7 bases. Germline V gene lookup returns CDR1 SEHNR and CDR2 FQNEAQ (reference sequence). The length of the CDR3 is 13 residues. The V gene end was trimmed by 3 bases and the J gene end by 3 bases; junction bases not matched to a gene: 2. The CDR3 here is CASSLAGDYEQYF. For the CDR3, the DNA is TGTGCCAGCAGCTTGGCGGGAGACTACGAGCAGTACTTC. Full variable domain (outside the CDR3, taken from reference TRBV7-9 and TRBJ2-7): DTGVSQNPRHKITKRGQNVTFRCDPISEHNRLYWYRQTLGQGPEFLTYFQNEAQLEKSRLLSDRFSAERPKGSFSTLEIQRTEQGDSAMYLCASSLAGDYEQYFGPGTRLTVT.

About this clonotype: The junction departs from the called germline gene at one end, perhaps through a read error. The J gene is TRBJ2-7, the V gene TRBV6-2 or TRBV6-3; perhaps TRBD2 as D (5 bases). This CDR3 spans 14 amino acids. CDR1 is MNHEY, CDR2 SVGEGT, per germline. The CDR3 DNA reads TGTGCCAGCAGTCGACGAGGGCGTTCCTACGAGCAGTGCTTC. Protein: CASSRRGRSYEQCF.

This chain connects TRBV5-4 to TRBJ2-5; 8 positions agree with TRBD1. The V segment lost 5 bases and the J segment 5 bases; nucleotides outside the gene matches: 5. This CDR3 contains 13 residues. Germline V gene lookup returns CDR1 SGHNT and CDR2 YYREEE (reference sequence). CDR3 residues: CASSRTGSETQYF. In DNA form, the CDR3 reads TGTGCCAGCAGTCGGACAGGGTCCGAGACCCAGTACTTC.

This clonotype showed up just a few times. The chain links TRBV18 to TRBJ2-4; 13 nucleotides agree with TRBD2. The CDR3 covers 16 residues. Germline V gives CDR1 KGHSH, CDR2 LQKENI. Trimming at V came to 3 bases and at J to 9 bases, leaving 8 bases not matched to a gene. DNA for the CDR3: TGTGCCAGCTCACCTTCGGGACTAGCGGGATCGGGCATTCAGTACTTC. Its protein product is CASSPSGLAGSGIQYF.

The chain is built from TRBV19 and TRBJ1-1; D remains ambiguous. The V end was cut by 1 base, the J end by 5 bases, with 11 bases between. CDR1 and CDR2 (germline): LNHDA, SQIVND (reference sequence). CDR3 length: 14 amino acids. In DNA, the CDR3 is TGTGCCAGTAGTATAGCCGGGCGCAGGACTGAAGCTTTCTTT. Amino acids: CASSIAGRRTEAFF. The variable domain in full, with the rest retrieved from reference TRBV19 and TRBJ1-1, is DGGITQSPKYLFRKEGQNVTLSCEQNLNHDAMYWYRQDPGQGLRLIYYSQIVNDFQKGDIAEGYSVSREKKESFPLTVTSAQKNPTAFYLCASSIAGRRTEAFFGQGTRLTVV.

The genes are TRBV2 and TRBJ1-2; 7 bases are a match to TRBD1. The CDR3 has 14 amino acids. Germline V gene lookup returns CDR1 SNHLY and CDR2 FYNNEI. Germline trimming cut 5 bases from V and 4 bases from J; bases unmatched to any gene: 7. The CDR3 sequence is CASSPNRDSYGYTF. As DNA, the CDR3 is TGTGCCAGCAGTCCTAACCGGGACAGCTATGGCTACACCTTC.

This clonotype was seen a handful of times. The V gene is TRBV27, the J gene TRBJ1-1, with D unresolved. Germline V gene data show CDR1 as MNHEY and CDR2 as SMNVEV (reference sequence). The CDR3 totals 14 residues. The germline V and J ends were trimmed by 1 base and 3 bases, with 9 bases remaining between them. This CDR3 is CASSLYPWDTEAFF. CDR3 in DNA: TGTGCCAGCAGTTTATACCCCTGGGACACTGAAGCTTTCTTT.

The table lists this clonotype with a few counts. This chain connects TRBV2 to TRBJ2-6; D is possibly TRBD1 (5 bases). CDR3 length: 15 amino acids. The V gene lost 7 bases and the J gene lost 2 bases, with 12 bases spanning the gap. CDR1 SNHLY and CDR2 FYNNEI come from the germline V gene. The CDR3 spells CASIPTVAGANVLTF. The CDR3, as DNA: TGTGCCAGCATTCCGACAGTCGCTGGGGCCAACGTCCTGACTTTC.

The chain carries TRBV20-1 and TRBJ1-2; D is unclear. Trimming removed 4 bases at V and 4 bases at J, with 13 bases between. The germline CDR1 and CDR2 sequences are DFQATT and SNEGSKA (reference sequence). CDR3 size: 13 residues. CDR3 loop: CSAKDRHGYGYTF. The DNA for the CDR3 is TGCAGTGCTAAGGACCGGCATGGCTATGGCTACACCTTC.